Sequencing of this TCR beta chain was carried out in a study of cytotoxic CD8 clonotypes in ibrutinib-treated CLL. For the study at large: Among patients, around 25 responded partially and 2 completely; around 15 then stayed remitted and around twelve progressed after median 68 months. Study conclusions and caveats: Public clonotypes occurred uncommonly; on treatment, they contracted or remained stable. Relative to age-matched healthy donors, clonality at baseline was higher, and it tracked circulating CD8+ T-cell counts.

CDR3 length equals 12 residues. V was cut by 0 bases and J by 3 bases, with 1 base left in between. Germline values: CDR1 SGHNT, CDR2 YYREEE (reference sequence). Details on this clone: The antigen is not known.

Roughly 2.2 micrograms of genomic DNA (from cryopreserved PBMCs) were used for TCR beta libraries. Measured with immunoSEQ multiplex PCR; TCRdb has only the in-frame clones, and not every one. The sample carries about 13,000 clones, under 70% recorded once. This clonotype originated in a human donor with chronic lymphocytic leukemia. The V call is TRBV5-4, the J call TRBJ1-5, with D unresolved. Material: PBMCs, obtained before ibrutinib treatment. CDR3 in DNA: TGTGCCAGCAGCTTGGACAATCAGCCCCAGCATTTT. It is translated as CASSLDNQPQHF.